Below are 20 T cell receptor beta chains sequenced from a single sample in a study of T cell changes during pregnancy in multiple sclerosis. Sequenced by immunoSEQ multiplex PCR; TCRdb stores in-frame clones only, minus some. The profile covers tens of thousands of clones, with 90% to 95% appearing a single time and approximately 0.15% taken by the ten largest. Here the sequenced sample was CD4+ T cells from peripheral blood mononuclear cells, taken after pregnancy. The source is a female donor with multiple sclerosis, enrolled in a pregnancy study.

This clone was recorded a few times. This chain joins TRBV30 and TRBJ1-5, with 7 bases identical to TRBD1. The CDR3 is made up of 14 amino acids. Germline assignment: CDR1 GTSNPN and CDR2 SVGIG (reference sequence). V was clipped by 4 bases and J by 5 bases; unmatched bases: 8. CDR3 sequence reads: CAWKAGGRDQPQHF. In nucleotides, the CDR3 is TGTGCCTGGAAAGCAGGGGGAAGAGATCAGCCCCAGCATTTT. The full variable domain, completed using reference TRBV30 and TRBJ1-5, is SQTIHQWPATLVQPVGSPLSLECTVEGTSNPNLYWYRQAAGRGLQLLFYSVGIGQISSEVPQNLSASRPQDRQFILSSKKLLLSDSGFYLCAWKAGGRDQPQHFGDGTRLSIL.

In DNA, the CDR3 is TGTGCCAGCTCAGATACAGGGGGAAGCACAGATACGCAGTATTTT. Amino acids: CASSDTGGSTDTQYF. The rearrangement links TRBV18 to TRBJ2-3; the match to TRBD1 covers 8 bases. CDR1 is KGHSH and CDR2 is LQKENI in the germline V gene. The CDR3 extends over 15 amino acids. V dropped 5 bases and J dropped 0; count of bases not matched to a gene: 4.

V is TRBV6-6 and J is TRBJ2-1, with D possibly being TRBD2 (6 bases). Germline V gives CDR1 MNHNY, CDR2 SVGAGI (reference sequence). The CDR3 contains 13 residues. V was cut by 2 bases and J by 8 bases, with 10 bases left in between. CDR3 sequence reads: CASSYRRGDEQFF. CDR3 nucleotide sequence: TGTGCCAGCAGTTACCGGCGGGGCGATGAGCAGTTCTTC.

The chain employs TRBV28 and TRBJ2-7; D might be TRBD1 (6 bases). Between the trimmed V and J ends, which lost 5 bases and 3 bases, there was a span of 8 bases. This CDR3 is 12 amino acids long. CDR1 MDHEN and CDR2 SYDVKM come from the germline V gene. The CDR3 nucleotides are TGTGCCAGCAGTGTACAGGGCTACGAGCAGTACTTC. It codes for CASSVQGYEQYF.

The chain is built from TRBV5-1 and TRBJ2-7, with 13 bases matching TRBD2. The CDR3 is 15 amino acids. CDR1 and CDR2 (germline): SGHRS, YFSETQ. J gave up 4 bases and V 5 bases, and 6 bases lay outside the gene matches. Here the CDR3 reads CASSRLAGGAYEQYF. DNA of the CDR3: TGCGCCAGCAGTCGACTAGCGGGAGGAGCTTACGAGCAGTACTTC.

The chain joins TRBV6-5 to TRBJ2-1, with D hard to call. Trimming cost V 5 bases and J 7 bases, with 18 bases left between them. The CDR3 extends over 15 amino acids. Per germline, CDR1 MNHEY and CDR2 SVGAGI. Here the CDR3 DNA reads TGTGCCAGCAGTCTATCCTCGAGTCCGTGGAATGAGCAGTTCTTC. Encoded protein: CASSLSSSPWNEQFF.

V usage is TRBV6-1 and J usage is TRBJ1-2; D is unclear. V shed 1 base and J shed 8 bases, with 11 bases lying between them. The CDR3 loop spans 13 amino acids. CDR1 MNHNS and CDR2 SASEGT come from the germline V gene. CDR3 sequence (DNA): TGTGCCAGCAGTGAAGTGGCCCGTTACGGCTACACCTTC. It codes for CASSEVARYGYTF.

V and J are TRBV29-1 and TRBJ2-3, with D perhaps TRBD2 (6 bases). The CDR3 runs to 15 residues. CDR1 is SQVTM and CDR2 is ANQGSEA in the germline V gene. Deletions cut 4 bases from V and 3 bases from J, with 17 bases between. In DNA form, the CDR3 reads TGCAGCGTTGGGAGTGGGAGGTGGGAGACAGATACGCAGTATTTT. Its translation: CSVGSGRWETDTQYF.

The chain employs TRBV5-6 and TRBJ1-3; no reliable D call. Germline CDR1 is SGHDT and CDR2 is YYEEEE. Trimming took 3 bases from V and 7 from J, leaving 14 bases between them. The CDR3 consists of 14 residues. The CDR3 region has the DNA TGTGCCAGCAGCTCCATAGGACTCGCTAACACCATATATTTT. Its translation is CASSSIGLANTIYF.

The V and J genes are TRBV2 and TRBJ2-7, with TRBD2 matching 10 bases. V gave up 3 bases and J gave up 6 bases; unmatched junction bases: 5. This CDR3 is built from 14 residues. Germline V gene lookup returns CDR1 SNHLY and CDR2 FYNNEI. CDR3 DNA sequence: TGTGCCAGCAGTGAGGTTAGCGGGAGGCCCGAGCAGTACTTC. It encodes CASSEVSGRPEQYF.

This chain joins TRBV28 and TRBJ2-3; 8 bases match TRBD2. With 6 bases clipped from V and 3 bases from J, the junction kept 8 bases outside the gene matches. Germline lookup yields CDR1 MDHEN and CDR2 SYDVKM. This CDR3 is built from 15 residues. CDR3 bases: TGTGCCAGCAGCCCCGGGGGGGTCAGGACAGATACGCAGTATTTT. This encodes CASSPGGVRTDTQYF.

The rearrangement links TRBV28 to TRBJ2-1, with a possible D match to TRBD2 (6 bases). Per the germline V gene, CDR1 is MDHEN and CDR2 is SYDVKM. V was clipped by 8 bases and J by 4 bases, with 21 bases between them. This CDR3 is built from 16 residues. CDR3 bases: TGTGCCAGCTGCCGGGGTTCCAGCGGGCTGTACAATGAGCAGTTCTTC. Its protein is CASCRGSSGLYNEQFF.

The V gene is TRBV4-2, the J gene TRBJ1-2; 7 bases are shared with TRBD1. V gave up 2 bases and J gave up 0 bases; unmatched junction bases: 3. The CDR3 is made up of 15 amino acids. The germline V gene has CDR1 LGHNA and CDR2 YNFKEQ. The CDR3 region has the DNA TGTGCCAGCAGCCAACCCGGGACAGCTAACTATGGCTACACCTTC. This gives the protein CASSQPGTANYGYTF.

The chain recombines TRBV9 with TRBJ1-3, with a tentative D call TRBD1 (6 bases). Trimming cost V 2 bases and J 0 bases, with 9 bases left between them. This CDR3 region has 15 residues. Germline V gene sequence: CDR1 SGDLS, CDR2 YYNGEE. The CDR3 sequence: CASSVTTGSGNTIYF. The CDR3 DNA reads TGTGCCAGCAGCGTCACGACAGGCTCTGGAAACACCATATATTTT.

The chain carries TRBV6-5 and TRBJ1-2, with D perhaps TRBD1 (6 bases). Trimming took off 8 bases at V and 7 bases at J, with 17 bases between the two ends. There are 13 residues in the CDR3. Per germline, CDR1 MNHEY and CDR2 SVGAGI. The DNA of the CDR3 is TGTGCCAGCCGGGGGGCAAGCCTACCTGGCTACACCTTC. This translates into CASRGASLPGYTF.

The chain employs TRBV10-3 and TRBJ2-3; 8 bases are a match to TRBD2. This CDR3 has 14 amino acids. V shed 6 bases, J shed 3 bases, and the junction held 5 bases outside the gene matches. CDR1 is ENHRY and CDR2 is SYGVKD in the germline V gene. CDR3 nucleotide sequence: TGTGCCATCAGATCAGGACTAGCAACAGATACGCAGTATTTT. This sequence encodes CAIRSGLATDTQYF.

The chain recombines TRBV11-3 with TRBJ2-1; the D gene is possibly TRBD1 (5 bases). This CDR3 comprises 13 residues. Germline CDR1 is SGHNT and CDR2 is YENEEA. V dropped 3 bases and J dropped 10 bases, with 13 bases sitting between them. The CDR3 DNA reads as TGTGCCAGCAGCTTCGACAGCATCAGCGAGCAGTTCTTC. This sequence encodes CASSFDSISEQFF.

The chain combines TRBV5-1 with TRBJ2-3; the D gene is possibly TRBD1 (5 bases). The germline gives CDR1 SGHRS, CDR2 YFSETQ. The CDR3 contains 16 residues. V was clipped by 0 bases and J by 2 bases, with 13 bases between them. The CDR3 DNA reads TGCGCCAGCAGCTTGGACTCGGACATATACACAGATACGCAGTATTTT. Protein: CASSLDSDIYTDTQYF.

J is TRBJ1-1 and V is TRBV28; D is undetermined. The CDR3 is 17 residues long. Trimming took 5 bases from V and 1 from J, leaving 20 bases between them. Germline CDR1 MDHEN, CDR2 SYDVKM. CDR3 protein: CASSPQEGGKSNTEAFF. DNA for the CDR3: TGTGCCAGCAGTCCCCAGGAGGGTGGGAAGTCGAACACTGAAGCTTTCTTT.

In nucleotides, the CDR3 is TGTGCCAGCAGCTCAGCGGGAGGCTCCTACAATGAGCAGTTCTTC. It encodes CASSSAGGSYNEQFF. V usage is TRBV7-3 and J usage is TRBJ2-1; 9 nucleotides align to TRBD2. The V and J ends lost 4 bases and 0 bases, in that order; junction bases with no gene match: 1. Germline assignment: CDR1 SGHTA and CDR2 FQGTGA. The CDR3 totals 15 residues.